This T cell receptor beta chain was recovered during a study of identical twins. This clonotype was recorded a few times. Antigen unknown. Study outcomes and limitations: Out-of-frame alpha sequences shared by twins were enriched for low generation probability. Zero-insertion findings could be partly confounded by invariant cells (MAIT and iNKT cells).

A universal primer site was created by template switching, with the cDNA bearing unique molecular identifiers. Each CDR3 protein is one row after TCRdb ran MiXCR on the 5' RACE reads. The repertoire includes approximately 500,000 distinct CDR3 sequences, roughly 15% of them detected once, and 0.44% sits in the top ten. The V and J ends lost 5 bases and 8 bases, in that order; junction bases with no gene match: 10. The CDR3 spans 14 residues. Per the germline V gene, CDR1 is MDHEN and CDR2 is SYDVKM. These records were also assigned to another study, of yellow fever vaccine responses in identical twins.

The sequence was collected from a woman between 18 and 30 years old in good health. The chain joins TRBV28 to TRBJ2-3; TRBD2 matches at 7 bases. Sequencing was carried out using CD4+ T cells sorted from blood. In nucleotides, the CDR3 is TGTGCCAGCAGTACTTACCGAGGCGGGAGTACGCAGTATTTT. The encoded protein is CASSTYRGGSTQYF.